This entry lists 26 T cell receptor beta chains sequenced from one sample in a study of CD8+CD57+ T cells in acquired aplastic anemia (dated by TCRdb to the late 2010s). Sequenced on an Illumina HiSeq 2000. TCR beta VDJ combination and CDR3 sequence profiling used genomic DNA as the template. TCRdb cleaned the public reads at Q25 with fastp, built clones with MiXCR and kept in-frame beta chains. Merged by CDR3 protein, the rows form single entries marked with the most common genes and DNA. The sample data list about 180,000 distinct CDR3 sequences, and around 50% of these were observed just once. The top ten clonotypes cover 10% to 15% of the sample. Patients chosen for sequencing had shown expansion of CD8+CD57+ cells by flow cytometry. The sequenced material came from sorted CD4+, CD8+, or CD8+CD57+ T cells (not recorded which) from PBMCs. These TCRs come from a human donor with aplastic anemia.

Many counts were recorded for this clonotype. This sequence joins TRBV6-2 or TRBV6-3 and TRBJ1-6, with D possibly TRBD1 on 6 matching bases. This CDR3 contains 11 residues. Trimming stripped 6 bases from V and 13 bases from J, with 10 bases between. Germline CDR1 reads MNHEY; CDR2 reads SVGEGT. The CDR3 here is CASSQGPPLHF. The DNA for the CDR3 is TGTGCCAGCAGCCAGGGGCCCCCCCTCCACTTT.

In DNA form, the CDR3 reads TGTGCCATCAGTACCGGGGGGGCGGTAAACACCATATATTTT. Translating it yields CAISTGGAVNTIYF. The rearrangement joins TRBV10-3 to TRBJ1-3, with D perhaps TRBD1 (6 bases). The germline CDR1 and CDR2 sequences are ENHRY and SYGVKD. CDR3 length equals 14 residues. V was pared by 5 bases and J by 6 bases, with 14 bases between.

Many counts were recorded for this clonotype. This rearrangement joins TRBV5-6 to TRBJ1-2; maybe TRBD1 (6 bases). Germline loops: CDR1 SGHDT, CDR2 YYEEEE. This CDR3 has 13 amino acids. Between the trimmed V and J ends, which lost 3 bases and 4 bases, there was a span of 10 bases. The CDR3 nucleotides read TGTGCCAGCAGCTCACCAGGGGCCTATGGCTACACCTTC. Its translation is CASSSPGAYGYTF.

At least ten counts were recorded for this clonotype. The chain carries TRBV7-9 and TRBJ2-3; 7 bases match TRBD1. This CDR3 region has 16 residues. Germline CDR1 and CDR2: SEHNR and FQNEAQ (reference sequence). Trimming took 5 bases from V and 5 from J; bases not matched to a gene: 13. CDR3 in amino acids: CASSPTRGQQLDTQYF. The DNA for the CDR3 is TGTGCCAGCAGCCCTACTCGGGGACAGCAATTAGATACGCAGTATTTT.

This sequence joins TRBV6-1 and TRBJ2-7; 7 positions match TRBD1. The CDR3 is made up of 12 amino acids. CDR1 and CDR2 from the germline V gene are MNHNS and SASEGT. V was pared by 11 bases and J by 2 bases, with 6 bases of the junction left unmatched. The CDR3: CACGTDAYEQYF. The CDR3 coding sequence is TGTGCCTGTGGGACAGATGCCTACGAGCAGTACTTC.

As for this clonotype: A junction end diverges from the germline sequence, so it may reflect a read error. V is TRBV28 and J is TRBJ2-3; D possibly uses TRBD1 or TRBD2 (5 bases each). The CDR3 sequence is 12 residues long. Per the germline V gene, CDR1 is MDHEN and CDR2 is SYDVKM. The CDR3 sequence: CASSRDLEDRGF. The CDR3 region has the DNA TGTGCCAGCAGCAGAGACTTAGAGGACCGGGGCTTT.

As to this clonotype: A single base separates this from a much larger clone, so it may be a read error. The V call is TRBV25-1, the J call TRBJ2-1, with D perhaps TRBD2 (5 bases). The germline gives CDR1 MGHDK, CDR2 SYGVNS. There are 15 residues in the CDR3. CDR3 protein: CPSSARGGSYNEQFF. For the CDR3, the DNA is TGTCCCAGCAGTGCTCGGGGTGGCTCCTACAATGAGCAGTTCTTC.

The J gene is TRBJ2-3, the V gene TRBV6-4, with a weak D call TRBD2 (5 bases). CDR1 is MRHNA, CDR2 SNTAGT, per germline. The CDR3 consists of 13 residues. The V gene lost 5 bases and the J gene lost 4 bases, with 10 bases spanning the gap. The DNA for the CDR3 is TGTGCCAGCAGTCCCGGGGAGTCAGATACGCAGTATTTT. Amino acid sequence: CASSPGESDTQYF.

The CDR3 reads CASRGGGLHNEQFF. In DNA, the CDR3 is TGTGCCAGCCGGGGCGGGGGGCTACACAATGAGCAGTTCTTC. The chain employs TRBV2 and TRBJ2-1; TRBD2 matches at 8 bases. Germline V gene data show CDR1 as SNHLY and CDR2 as FYNNEI. V trimming: 8 bases; J trimming: 5 bases; junction bases outside the gene matches: 8. The CDR3 has 14 residues. Full variable domain (missing parts from reference TRBV2 and TRBJ2-1): EPEVTQTPSHQVTQMGQEVILRCVPISNHLYFYWYRQILGQKVEFLVSFYNNEISEKSEIFDDQFSVERPDGSNFTLKIRSTKLEDSAMYFCASRGGGLHNEQFFGPGTRLTVL.

This clonotype has a count of ten or more. The J gene is TRBJ1-6, the V gene TRBV5-6, with D unclear. Germline loops: CDR1 SGHDT, CDR2 YYEEEE. The CDR3 is 13 amino acids. V shed 4 bases and J shed 3 bases, with 5 bases lying between them. This chain's CDR3 is CASSQLYNSPLHF. For the CDR3, the DNA is TGTGCCAGCAGCCAGCTCTATAATTCACCCCTCCACTTT.

The chain employs TRBV4-2 and TRBJ1-1; D is unresolved. Germline V gene data show CDR1 as LGHNA and CDR2 as YNFKEQ. CDR3 length: 14 residues. V lost 1 base and J lost 3, with 9 bases in between. CDR3 loop: CASSQVSSDTEAFF. Written as DNA, the CDR3 is TGTGCCAGCAGCCAAGTATCGAGTGACACTGAAGCTTTCTTT.

This clonotype was seen more than once but under ten times. V is TRBV10-1 and J is TRBJ2-7; possible D gene TRBD1, 6 bases. The V gene lost 1 base and the J gene lost 5 bases, with 18 bases spanning the gap. The CDR3 has 16 residues. CDR1 is WNHNN and CDR2 is SYGVQD in the germline V gene (reference sequence). The CDR3, as DNA: TGCGCCAGCAGTGAGTGGGCAGGGACATGGATCAACGAGCAGTACTTC. Protein product: CASSEWAGTWINEQYF.

This rearrangement joins TRBV25-1 to TRBJ1-2; the match to TRBD1 covers 9 bases. The CDR3 contains 15 residues. In germline, CDR1 is MGHDK, CDR2 SYGVNS. Trimming took 3 bases from V and 0 from J; bases not matched to a gene: 2. CDR3 residues: CASSDDRGANYGYTF. The CDR3, as DNA: TGTGCCAGCAGTGACGACAGGGGGGCTAACTATGGCTACACCTTC.

The chain combines TRBV18 with TRBJ1-1, with D maybe TRBD1 (6 bases). The CDR3 totals 12 residues. Germline lookup yields CDR1 KGHSH and CDR2 LQKENI. V lost 6 bases to trimming and J lost 5 bases, with 10 bases between them. The CDR3 protein is CASSPGQTEAFF. CDR3 nucleotides: TGTGCCAGCTCTCCCGGACAGACTGAAGCTTTCTTT. Filled out from reference TRBV18 and TRBJ1-1, the complete variable domain reads NAGVMQNPRHLVRRRGQEARLRCSPMKGHSHVYWYRQLPEEGLKFMVYLQKENIIDESGMPKERFSAEFPKEGPSILRIQQVVRGDSAAYFCASSPGQTEAFFGQGTRLTVV.

About this clonotype itself: No conserved phenylalanine or tryptophan is present at the end of the CDR3, so a read error is the likely explanation. The DNA is omitted, as the CDR3 cannot be located on it reliably, and the CDR3 follows TCRdb's listing. The chain recombines TRBV19 with TRBJ2-1; TRBD1 is the table's D call, not checked against the DNA. The germline V gene has CDR1 LNHDA and CDR2 SQIVND (reference sequence). A total of 9 residues make up the CDR3, ends included. The CDR3 sequence is CASSPRDFS.

CDR3 protein: CAWGTGYGYTF. As DNA, the CDR3 is TGTGCCTGGGGGACAGGTTATGGCTACACCTTC. The chain employs TRBV30 and TRBJ1-2, with 8 bases lining up with TRBD1. After removal of 5 bases from V and 5 bases from J, the junction contained 1 base not matched to a gene. CDR3 length equals 11 residues. Germline CDR1 reads GTSNPN; CDR2 reads SVGIG (reference sequence).

This clonotype was observed a handful of times. The genes are TRBV2 and TRBJ1-1; D not resolved. Trimming removed 5 bases at V and 4 bases at J, with 14 bases between. The CDR3 has 14 amino acids. The germline CDR1 and CDR2 sequences are SNHLY and FYNNEI. Here the CDR3 DNA reads TGTGCCAGCAGTCCAGAAGGTGGTGGCACTGAAGCTTTCTTT. It codes for CASSPEGGGTEAFF.

The V and J genes are TRBV6-1 and TRBJ1-5; a weak D match, TRBD1 (6 bases). The CDR3 extends over 13 amino acids. The germline V and J ends were trimmed by 5 bases and 7 bases, with 12 bases remaining between them. Germline loops: CDR1 MNHNS, CDR2 SASEGT. The CDR3 DNA reads as TGTGCCAGCAGTACAACAGGGTTCCAGCCCCAGCATTTT. As protein: CASSTTGFQPQHF.

The chain combines TRBV7-2 with TRBJ2-7; D ambiguous. V was shortened by 4 bases and J by 1 base, with 5 bases between the two germline ends. The CDR3 totals 12 residues. Germline V gene lookup returns CDR1 SGHTA and CDR2 FQGNSA. The CDR3 is CASSSTSYEQYF. CDR3 sequence (DNA): TGTGCCAGCAGCTCGACATCCTACGAGCAGTACTTC.

The chain uses TRBV5-5 and TRBJ1-1, with no clear D. Germline CDR1 reads SGHKS; CDR2 reads YYEKEE (reference sequence). The V gene lost 1 base and the J gene lost 1 base, with 8 bases spanning the gap. The CDR3 is 14 residues long. The CDR3 sequence is CASSLWWPNTEAFF. The DNA for the CDR3 is TGTGCCAGCAGCTTGTGGTGGCCGAACACTGAAGCTTTCTTT.

The chain couples TRBV6-5 to TRBJ2-7; D gene uncertain. CDR3 length: 12 amino acids. Germline-derived CDR1 and CDR2 are MNHEY and SVGAGI. The V and J ends lost 0 bases and 4 bases respectively, with 4 bases between them. The CDR3 DNA is TGTGCCAGCAGTTACTCGATTTACGAGCAGTACTTC. This sequence encodes CASSYSIYEQYF.

This clonotype has just one count. The chain recombines TRBV20-1 with TRBJ2-7; 7 bases align to TRBD1. Germline V gives CDR1 DFQATT, CDR2 SNEGSKA (reference sequence). After removal of 6 bases from V and 3 bases from J, the junction contained 8 bases not matched to a gene. CDR3 length equals 13 residues. This chain's CDR3 is CSATGFRVYEQYF. In DNA form, the CDR3 reads TGCAGTGCGACAGGGTTTAGGGTCTACGAGCAGTACTTC.

The sample holds many counts of this clonotype. The CDR3 region is CASCPGLEIYEQYF. Here the CDR3 DNA reads TGTGCCAGCTGCCCGGGACTAGAAATTTACGAGCAGTACTTC. The chain has TRBV2 and TRBJ2-7; 8 bases align to TRBD2. Germline V gene data show CDR1 as SNHLY and CDR2 as FYNNEI. This CDR3 has 14 amino acids. The J segment lost 4 bases and the V segment lost 8 bases, leaving 10 bases of the junction unmatched.

This clonotype was detected many times. The chain couples TRBV2 to TRBJ1-5, with no clear D. The CDR3 has 12 amino acids. V was cut by 6 bases and J by 7 bases, with 10 bases left in between. CDR1 and CDR2 from the germline V gene are SNHLY and FYNNEI. Here the CDR3 DNA reads TGTGCCAGCAGCGGCAGGCTCCAGCCCCAGCATTTT. Translating it yields CASSGRLQPQHF.

To note about this clonotype: Relative to the germline gene, one junction end is altered; a read error may explain this. The rearrangement links TRBV6-1 to TRBJ2-7; TRBD1 matches at 11 bases. The CDR3 sequence is 13 residues long. Germline CDR1 reads MNHNS; CDR2 reads SASEGT. The CDR3 coding sequence is TGTGCCAGCGGTGAGGGGACAGGGGGTGAGCAGTACTTC. It is translated as CASGEGTGGEQYF.

The chain employs TRBV2 and TRBJ2-5, with unresolved D. The CDR3 is made up of 15 amino acids. The germline gives CDR1 SNHLY, CDR2 FYNNEI. The V end lost 0 bases, the J end lost 4 bases, and 12 bases lay between the germline ends. CDR3 protein: CASSEAWAERETQYF. The CDR3 DNA sequence: TGTGCCAGCAGTGAAGCGTGGGCGGAACGAGAGACCCAGTACTTC.